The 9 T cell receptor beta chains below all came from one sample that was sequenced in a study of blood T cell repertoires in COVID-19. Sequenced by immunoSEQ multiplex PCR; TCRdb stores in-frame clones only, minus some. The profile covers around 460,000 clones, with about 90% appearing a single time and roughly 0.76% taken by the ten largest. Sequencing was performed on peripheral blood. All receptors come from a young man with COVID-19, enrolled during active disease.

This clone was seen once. The CDR3 protein is CASSPAGGPADTQYF. CDR3 nucleotide sequence: TGCGCCAGCAGCCCAGCCGGGGGGCCGGCGGATACGCAGTATTTT. The chain employs TRBV10-1 and TRBJ2-3; TRBD2 is a possible D gene (7 bases). This CDR3 has 15 amino acids. CDR1 and CDR2 (germline): WNHNN, SYGVQD (reference sequence). Trimming left V 6 bases short and J 6 bases short, with 19 bases between.

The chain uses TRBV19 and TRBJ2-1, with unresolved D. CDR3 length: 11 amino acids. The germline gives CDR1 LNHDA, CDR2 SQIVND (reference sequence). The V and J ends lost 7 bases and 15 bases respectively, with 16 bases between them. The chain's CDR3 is CASIDGPRLFF. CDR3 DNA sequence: TGTGCCAGTATAGATGGGCCCCGGCTGTTCTTC.

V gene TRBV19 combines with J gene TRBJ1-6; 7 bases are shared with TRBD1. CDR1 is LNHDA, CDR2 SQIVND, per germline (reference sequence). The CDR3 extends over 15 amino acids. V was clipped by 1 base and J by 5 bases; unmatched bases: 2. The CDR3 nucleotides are TGTGCCAGTAGTATAGGAGGGACAGATAATTCACCCCTCCACTTT. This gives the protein CASSIGGTDNSPLHF.

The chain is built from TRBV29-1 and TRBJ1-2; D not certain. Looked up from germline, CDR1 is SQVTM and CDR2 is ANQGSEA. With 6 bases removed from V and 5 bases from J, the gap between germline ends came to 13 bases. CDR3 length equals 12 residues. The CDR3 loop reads CSVEYGEYGYTF. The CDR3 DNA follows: TGCAGCGTAGAATACGGAGAGTATGGCTACACCTTC.

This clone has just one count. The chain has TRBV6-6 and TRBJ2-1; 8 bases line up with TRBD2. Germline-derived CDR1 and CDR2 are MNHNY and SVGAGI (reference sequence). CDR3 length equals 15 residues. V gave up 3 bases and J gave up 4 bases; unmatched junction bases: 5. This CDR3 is CASSYGSSGYNEQFF. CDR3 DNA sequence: TGTGCCAGCAGTTATGGGTCTAGCGGGTACAATGAGCAGTTCTTC.

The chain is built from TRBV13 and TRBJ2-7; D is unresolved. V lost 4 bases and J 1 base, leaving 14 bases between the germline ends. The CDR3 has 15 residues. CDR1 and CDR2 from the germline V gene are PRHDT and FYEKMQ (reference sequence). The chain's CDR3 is CASSSEASTSYEQYF. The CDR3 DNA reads TGTGCCAGCAGCTCTGAGGCCAGTACTTCCTACGAGCAGTACTTC.

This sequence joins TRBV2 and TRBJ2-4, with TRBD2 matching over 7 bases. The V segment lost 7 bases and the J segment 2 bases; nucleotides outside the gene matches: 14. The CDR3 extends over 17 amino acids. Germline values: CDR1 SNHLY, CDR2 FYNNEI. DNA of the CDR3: TGTGCCAGCATGTACTCTAGGGGAGGGGCGACCAAAAACATTCAGTACTTC. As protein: CASMYSRGGATKNIQYF. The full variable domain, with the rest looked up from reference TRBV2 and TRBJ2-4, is EPEVTQTPSHQVTQMGQEVILRCVPISNHLYFYWYRQILGQKVEFLVSFYNNEISEKSEIFDDQFSVERPDGSNFTLKIRSTKLEDSAMYFCASMYSRGGATKNIQYFGAGTRLSVL.

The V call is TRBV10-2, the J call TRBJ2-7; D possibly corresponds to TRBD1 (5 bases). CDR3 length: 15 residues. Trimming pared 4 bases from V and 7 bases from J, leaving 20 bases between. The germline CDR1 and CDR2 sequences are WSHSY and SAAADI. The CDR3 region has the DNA TGCGCCAGCAGTGTCAGCGACAGTAGAGTCGGGGAGCAGTACTTC. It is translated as CASSVSDSRVGEQYF.

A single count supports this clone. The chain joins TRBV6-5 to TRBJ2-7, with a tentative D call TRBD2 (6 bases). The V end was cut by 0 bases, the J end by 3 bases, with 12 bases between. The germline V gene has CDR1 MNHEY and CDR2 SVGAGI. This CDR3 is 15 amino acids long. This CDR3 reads CASSYSIAANYEQYF. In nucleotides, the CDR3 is TGTGCCAGCAGTTACTCGATAGCGGCCAACTACGAGCAGTACTTC.